This TCR beta chain was sequenced for a study of siplizumab effects on memory and regulatory T cells. Broader study findings: Tregs proliferating in siplizumab cultures lacked confirmation of their suppressive function.

As concerns this clone: The antigen is not known.

V was pared by 3 bases and J by 6 bases, with 9 bases between. CDR1 SGHTA and CDR2 FQGNSA come from the germline V gene. This CDR3 is built from 12 residues. Assay used: immunoSEQ multiplex PCR; TCRdb lists only in-frame clones, some missing. The table records tens of thousands of clones, about 97% of them present only once. The chain couples TRBV7-2 to TRBJ2-7, with D hard to call. This clonotype was obtained from a human donor in good health. Sequencing was done on a sample of naive CD4+ T cells sorted from blood. CDR3 bases: TGTGCCAGCAGCTTGCTGGCCGGCGAGCAGTACTTC. It translates to CASSLLAGEQYF.